These 2 T cell receptor beta chains came from one sample sequenced in a study of cytomegalovirus exposure and HLA in healthy donors. The primer mix had 60 Vbeta and 13 Jbeta primers. Method: immunoSEQ multiplex PCR; TCRdb's copy keeps in-frame clones and lacks some. The table has 130,000 or so clones, roughly 82% seen once. The specimen was PBMCs. These receptors all stem from a man between 18 and 35 years old in good health and CMV-seropositive.

DNA for the CDR3: TGTGCCAGCAGCTTTTGGCGGGTCGGTGGGAACACTGAAGCTTTCTTT. Translating gives CASSFWRVGGNTEAFF. The chain uses TRBV5-4 and TRBJ1-1; no clear D gene. The V end lost 2 bases, the J end lost 1 base, and 15 bases lay between the germline ends. Germline CDR1 reads SGHNT; CDR2 reads YYREEE (reference sequence). The CDR3 covers 16 residues.

This chain joins TRBV28 and TRBJ1-5; D remains unclear. The V and J ends lost 2 bases and 0 bases respectively, with 11 bases between them. The germline V gene has CDR1 MDHEN and CDR2 SYDVKM. This CDR3 is 16 amino acids long. The CDR3 sequence: CASSLPFTYSNQPQHF. The CDR3 DNA sequence: TGTGCCAGCAGTTTACCCTTTACTTATAGCAATCAGCCCCAGCATTTT.